The 32 T cell receptor beta chains listed next were all sequenced from one sample in a study of T cell changes during pregnancy in multiple sclerosis. Only in-frame clones appear in the TCRdb table, and some are missing; sequencing was by immunoSEQ multiplex PCR. The sample contains about 80,000 clones, 92% of which appear only once. The sequencing here drew on peripheral blood, taken before pregnancy. These receptors all come from a female donor with multiple sclerosis, enrolled in a pregnancy study.

Concerning this clone itself: The germline gene is not matched at one end of the junction; a read error may be the cause. The chain has TRBV7-7 and TRBJ2-2, with 8 bases aligning to TRBD2. This CDR3 has 17 residues. The germline V gene encodes CDR1 SSHAT and CDR2 FNYEAQ (reference sequence). The CDR3 protein is CASSLATSGSQGGELFF. In DNA form, the CDR3 reads TGTGCTAGCAGCTTAGCAACTAGCGGAAGCCAGGGCGGGGAGCTGTTTTTT. The whole variable domain, filled in from reference TRBV7-7 and TRBJ2-2, reads GAGVSQSPRYKVTKRGQDVTLRCDPISSHATLYWYQQALGQGPEFLTYFNYEAQPDKSGLPSDRFSAERPEGSISTLTIQRTEQRDSAMYRCASSLATSGSQGGELFFGEGSRLTVL.

The chain links TRBV28 to TRBJ1-5; 9 nucleotides match TRBD1. The CDR3 is 15 residues long. Germline CDR1 MDHEN, CDR2 SYDVKM. The V and J ends lost 6 bases and 7 bases, in that order; junction bases with no gene match: 10. CDR3 DNA: TGTGCCAGCAGGAACCGGGACAGGGTCAACCAGCCCCAGCATTTT. This translates into CASRNRDRVNQPQHF.

The chain is built from TRBV27 and TRBJ2-1; TRBD2 matches at 7 bases. With V trimmed by 5 bases and J by 9 bases, 13 bases remained unmatched. Germline CDR1 reads MNHEY; CDR2 reads SMNVEV (reference sequence). The CDR3 contains 15 residues. The CDR3 protein is CASSAKAGWVGEQFF. CDR3 DNA: TGTGCCAGCAGTGCGAAAGCGGGATGGGTGGGTGAGCAGTTCTTC.

The chain is built from TRBV19 and TRBJ2-1; 10 bases fit TRBD2. CDR3 length: 14 residues. In germline, CDR1 is LNHDA, CDR2 SQIVND (reference sequence). J lost 7 bases, V lost 8 bases, and 8 bases had no gene match. The DNA of the CDR3 is TGTGCCAGTTGCCCACTAGCGGGAACAAATGAGCAGTTCTTC. Protein product: CASCPLAGTNEQFF. Filled out from reference TRBV19 and TRBJ2-1, the complete variable domain reads DGGITQSPKYLFRKEGQNVTLSCEQNLNHDAMYWYRQDPGQGLRLIYYSQIVNDFQKGDIAEGYSVSREKKESFPLTVTSAQKNPTAFYLCASCPLAGTNEQFFGPGTRLTVL.

V gene TRBV27 combines with J gene TRBJ2-1; D ambiguous. The length of the CDR3 is 15 residues. Germline V gene sequence: CDR1 MNHEY, CDR2 SMNVEV (reference sequence). With 2 bases removed from V and 1 base from J, the gap between germline ends came to 9 bases. CDR3 sequence (DNA): TGTGCCAGCAGTTTAGTGGCGGTATCCTACAATGAGCAGTTCTTC. Residues: CASSLVAVSYNEQFF.

The V and J genes are TRBV28 and TRBJ1-5; 8 bases are shared with TRBD1. Trimming at V came to 5 bases and at J to 2 bases, leaving 8 bases not matched to a gene. The CDR3 length is 16 residues. The V gene's germline CDR1 is MDHEN and CDR2 SYDVKM. The CDR3 DNA sequence: TGTGCCAGCAGTAGAGGGACAGGTGAAGGCAATCAGCCCCAGCATTTT. Amino acid sequence: CASSRGTGEGNQPQHF.

The chain employs TRBV5-6 and TRBJ2-7; a weak D match, TRBD2 (5 bases). Trimming stripped 4 bases from V and 3 bases from J, with 11 bases between. In germline, CDR1 is SGHDT, CDR2 YYEEEE. The CDR3 length is 13 residues. CDR3 nucleotide sequence: TGTGCCAGCAGCCTCCGGACTTACTACGAGCAGTACTTC. Translating gives CASSLRTYYEQYF.

The V and J genes are TRBV13 and TRBJ2-7; 7 nucleotides match TRBD1. The CDR3 runs to 14 residues. Germline CDR1 reads PRHDT; CDR2 reads FYEKMQ (reference sequence). V dropped 4 bases and J dropped 4; count of bases not matched to a gene: 7. The CDR3 coding sequence is TGTGCCAGCAGCTATCGGGACAGACCTTACGAGCAGTACTTC. Translating it yields CASSYRDRPYEQYF.

The CDR3 DNA sequence: TGTGCCAGCAGTTTAGCGGGGACGAACACCGGGGAGCTGTTTTTT. This gives the protein CASSLAGTNTGELFF. V is TRBV27 and J is TRBJ2-2; D is possibly TRBD2 (6 bases). The CDR3 length is 15 residues. Trimming removed 2 bases from V and 0 bases from J, with 7 bases in between. CDR1 and CDR2 from the germline V gene are MNHEY and SMNVEV (reference sequence).

The chain joins TRBV29-1 to TRBJ2-5; tentative D call: TRBD2 (5 bases). Trimming took 7 bases from V and 4 from J, leaving 16 bases between them. The germline V gene encodes CDR1 SQVTM and CDR2 ANQGSEA. This CDR3 comprises 13 residues. In DNA form, the CDR3 reads TGCAGCGCAGGACTGGCCCCGGCAGAGACCCAGTACTTC. Its protein product is CSAGLAPAETQYF.

This sequence joins TRBV18 and TRBJ1-4, with TRBD1 identical over 7 bases. Germline CDR1 is KGHSH and CDR2 is LQKENI. The CDR3 is 14 amino acids. After removal of 4 bases from V and 5 bases from J, the junction contained 4 bases not matched to a gene. The CDR3 region is CASSRGTENEKLFF. Written as DNA, the CDR3 is TGTGCCAGCTCACGAGGGACAGAAAATGAAAAACTGTTTTTT.

V is TRBV5-1 and J is TRBJ2-1; 7 nucleotides match TRBD1. J gave up 5 bases and V 2 bases, and 4 bases lay outside the gene matches. Germline V gives CDR1 SGHRS, CDR2 YFSETQ. The CDR3 runs 14 residues. In DNA, the CDR3 is TGCGCCAGCAGCTTCGCCCAGGGGGACAATGAGCAGTTCTTC. The encoded protein is CASSFAQGDNEQFF.

The V and J genes are TRBV19 and TRBJ1-3; TRBD1 agrees at 7 bases. Germline V gene data show CDR1 as LNHDA and CDR2 as SQIVND (reference sequence). The CDR3 is 16 amino acids. After removal of 3 bases from V and 0 bases from J, the junction contained 5 bases not matched to a gene. The DNA of the CDR3 is TGTGCCAGTAGTATCGGGACAGACTTCTCTGGAAACACCATATATTTT. This sequence encodes CASSIGTDFSGNTIYF.

This chain joins TRBV27 and TRBJ2-3; tentatively, D is TRBD1 (6 bases). Germline V gene sequence: CDR1 MNHEY, CDR2 SMNVEV (reference sequence). Trimming removed 8 bases from V and 0 bases from J, with 18 bases in between. The CDR3 length is 16 residues. The chain's CDR3 is CASRNLFGTSTDTQYF. The CDR3 DNA reads as TGTGCCAGCCGGAACCTCTTCGGGACAAGCACAGATACGCAGTATTTT.

The genes are TRBV13 and TRBJ2-7; 10 positions match TRBD1. V shed 5 bases and J 4 bases; nucleotides not matched to a gene: 8. CDR1 PRHDT and CDR2 FYEKMQ come from the germline V gene (reference sequence). This CDR3 spans 15 amino acids. Here the CDR3 reads CASSDGQGGIYEQYF. In DNA form, the CDR3 reads TGTGCCAGCAGCGACGGACAGGGGGGTATTTACGAGCAGTACTTC.

The V call is TRBV28, the J call TRBJ2-3; D might be TRBD2 (6 bases). The germline V and J ends were trimmed by 3 bases and 1 base, with 11 bases remaining between them. The CDR3 is 15 amino acids. CDR1 and CDR2 from the germline V gene are MDHEN and SYDVKM. The CDR3 sequence: CASSFSSGGTDTQYF. CDR3 DNA: TGTGCCAGCAGTTTTTCATCGGGGGGCACAGATACGCAGTATTTT.

The rearrangement joins TRBV6-1 to TRBJ1-1, with D uncertain. The V gene's germline CDR1 is MNHNS and CDR2 SASEGT. This CDR3 has 16 amino acids. V lost 2 bases and J 2 bases, leaving 15 bases between the germline ends. CDR3 region: CASSERPAGINTEAFF. The CDR3 bases are TGTGCCAGCAGTGAAAGACCCGCGGGGATCAACACTGAAGCTTTCTTT.

The genes are TRBV13 and TRBJ2-2; the D gene is possibly TRBD2 (5 bases). Germline V lookup: CDR1 PRHDT, CDR2 FYEKMQ (reference sequence). Trimming removed 5 bases from V and 6 bases from J, with 7 bases in between. The CDR3 has 12 amino acids. This CDR3 is CASSLGAGELFF. CDR3 sequence (DNA): TGTGCCAGCAGCCTCGGGGCCGGGGAGCTGTTTTTT.

The CDR3 DNA follows: TGTGCCAGCAGCCACGCTAGCGCGAACGGGGAGCTGTTTTTT. This gives the protein CASSHASANGELFF. The V gene is TRBV4-2, the J gene TRBJ2-2, with D maybe TRBD2 (6 bases). CDR3 length equals 14 residues. Trimming shortened V by 3 bases and J by 7 bases, and 12 bases separated the two germline ends. CDR1 and CDR2 from the germline V gene are LGHNA and YNFKEQ.

CDR3 bases: TGTGCTCCACTGGGGACAGGCTCCTACGAGCAGTACTTC. It codes for CAPLGTGSYEQYF. The chain has TRBV11-3 and TRBJ2-7; 8 bases map to TRBD1. Germline assignment: CDR1 SGHNT and CDR2 YENEEA. The CDR3 loop spans 13 amino acids.

This clone has just a few counts. V gene TRBV7-9 combines with J gene TRBJ1-5, with D perhaps matching TRBD1 (6 bases). The CDR3 length is 16 residues. The V end lost 5 bases, the J end lost 2 bases, and 16 bases lay between the germline ends. Germline V gives CDR1 SEHNR, CDR2 FQNEAQ (reference sequence). CDR3 coding DNA: TGTGCCAGCAGCCAGACGACAGGCGTGGGCAATCAGCCCCAGCATTTT. It encodes CASSQTTGVGNQPQHF.

The chain combines TRBV7-2 with TRBJ2-4; a weak D match, TRBD1 (6 bases). Deletions cut 1 base from V and 7 bases from J, with 14 bases between. CDR1 is SGHTA and CDR2 is FQGNSA in the germline V gene. CDR3 length: 15 residues. The CDR3 nucleotides are TGTGCCAGCAGCTTAGAGCGAGCAGGGGACAACATTCAGTACTTC. Translating it yields CASSLERAGDNIQYF.

DNA for the CDR3: TGTGCCAGCAGTCTAGGCTTGAACACTGAAGCTTTCTTT. As protein: CASSLGLNTEAFF. The gene calls are TRBV28 and TRBJ1-1; no firm D call. Per the germline V gene, CDR1 is MDHEN and CDR2 is SYDVKM. This CDR3 spans 13 amino acids. Trimming took 5 bases from V and 0 from J, leaving 7 bases between them.

The chain combines TRBV5-1 with TRBJ1-1; no reliable D call. This CDR3 comprises 16 residues. Per germline, CDR1 SGHRS and CDR2 YFSETQ. V shed 0 bases and J shed 3 bases, with 15 bases lying between them. In DNA, the CDR3 is TGCGCCAGCAGCTTGGAGGGAGGAACGGGATACACTGAAGCTTTCTTT. Residues: CASSLEGGTGYTEAFF. The full variable domain, with the rest looked up from reference TRBV5-1 and TRBJ1-1, is KAGVTQTPRYLIKTRGQQVTLSCSPISGHRSVSWYQQTPGQGLQFLFEYFSETQRNKGNFPGRFSGRQFSNSRSEMNVSTLELGDSALYLCASSLEGGTGYTEAFFGQGTRLTVV.

The rearrangement joins TRBV9 to TRBJ2-1, with unresolved D. Germline CDR1 SGDLS, CDR2 YYNGEE. Between the trimmed V and J ends, which lost 0 bases and 9 bases, there was a span of 7 bases. This CDR3 is built from 12 residues. The CDR3 protein is CASSVAIGEQFF. The CDR3 DNA is TGTGCCAGCAGCGTAGCCATCGGTGAGCAGTTCTTC.

This clone was seen once. This chain connects TRBV5-4 to TRBJ1-4; 8 bases are a match to TRBD1. Germline values: CDR1 SGHNT, CDR2 YYREEE (reference sequence). This CDR3 comprises 14 residues. Germline trimming cut 4 bases from V and 8 bases from J; bases unmatched to any gene: 7. The CDR3 DNA reads TGTGCCAGCAGCACAGGACAGGGAGACGAAAAACTGTTTTTT. Amino acid sequence: CASSTGQGDEKLFF.

The chain uses TRBV4-1 and TRBJ2-7; TRBD1 might be the D (6 bases). CDR1 is MGHRA, CDR2 YSYEKL, per germline. The ends were cut back, 3 bases at V and 4 bases at J, with 13 bases in the middle. The CDR3 has 14 residues. The CDR3 bases are TGCGCCAGCAGCCATCAGCAGAGGGGGTACGAGCAGTACTTC. It is translated as CASSHQQRGYEQYF.

The chain has TRBV27 and TRBJ2-3, with 10 bases fitting TRBD2. J was trimmed by 5 bases and V by 5 bases; bases with no gene match: 10. The CDR3 is made up of 16 amino acids. In germline, CDR1 is MNHEY, CDR2 SMNVEV (reference sequence). The CDR3 spells CASSQPSGSRGDTQYF. The CDR3 DNA follows: TGTGCCAGCAGTCAACCTAGCGGGAGTAGAGGAGATACGCAGTATTTT.

The gene calls are TRBV27 and TRBJ2-1, with D perhaps TRBD2 (5 bases). Germline V gives CDR1 MNHEY, CDR2 SMNVEV (reference sequence). V dropped 2 bases and J dropped 5 bases, with 13 bases sitting between them. The CDR3 extends over 15 amino acids. The CDR3 sequence is CASSLRGLRDNEQFF. CDR3 nucleotide sequence: TGTGCCAGCAGTTTACGGGGTTTACGGGACAATGAGCAGTTCTTC.

The chain carries TRBV7-2 and TRBJ1-5; 7 bases fit TRBD1. The CDR3 has 19 amino acids. V lost 3 bases to trimming and J lost 0 bases; unmatched junction nucleotides: 14. Germline V gives CDR1 SGHTA, CDR2 FQGNSA. Written as DNA, the CDR3 is TGTGCCAGCAGCTTTATGCCCTTGGACAGGTCTAATAGCAATCAGCCCCAGCATTTT. As protein: CASSFMPLDRSNSNQPQHF.

The chain is built from TRBV28 and TRBJ1-2; TRBD1 aligns across 9 bases. Per the germline V gene, CDR1 is MDHEN and CDR2 is SYDVKM. The CDR3 loop spans 13 amino acids. V lost 6 bases to trimming and J lost 8 bases; unmatched junction nucleotides: 7. CDR3 amino acids: CASRETGGYGYTF. CDR3 DNA sequence: TGTGCCAGCAGGGAGACAGGGGGTTACGGCTACACCTTC.

The chain links TRBV5-4 to TRBJ2-1; 11 bases match TRBD2. In germline, CDR1 is SGHNT, CDR2 YYREEE (reference sequence). This CDR3 comprises 15 residues. V shed 4 bases, J shed 7 bases, and the junction held 7 bases outside the gene matches. The CDR3 region is CASSKGLADLNEQFF. The CDR3 DNA follows: TGTGCCAGCAGCAAGGGACTAGCGGACTTAAATGAGCAGTTCTTC. Full variable domain (outside the CDR3, taken from reference TRBV5-4 and TRBJ2-1): ETGVTQSPTHLIKTRGQQVTLRCSSQSGHNTVSWYQQALGQGPQFIFQYYREEENGRGNFPPRFSGLQFPNYSSELNVNALELDDSALYLCASSKGLADLNEQFFGPGTRLTVL.